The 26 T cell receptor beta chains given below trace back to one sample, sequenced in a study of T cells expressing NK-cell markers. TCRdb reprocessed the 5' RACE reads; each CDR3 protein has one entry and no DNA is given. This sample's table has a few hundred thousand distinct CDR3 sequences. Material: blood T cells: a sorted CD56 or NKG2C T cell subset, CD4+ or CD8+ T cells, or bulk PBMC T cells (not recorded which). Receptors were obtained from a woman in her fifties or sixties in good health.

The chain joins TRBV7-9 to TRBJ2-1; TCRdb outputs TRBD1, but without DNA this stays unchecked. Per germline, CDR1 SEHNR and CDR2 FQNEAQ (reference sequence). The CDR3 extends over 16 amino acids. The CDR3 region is CASSLKGQGAYNEQFF.

The CDR3 sequence: CASSAVVAGANVLTF. V is TRBV5-1 and J is TRBJ2-6. The CDR3 runs to 15 residues. Germline CDR1 is SGHRS and CDR2 is YFSETQ.

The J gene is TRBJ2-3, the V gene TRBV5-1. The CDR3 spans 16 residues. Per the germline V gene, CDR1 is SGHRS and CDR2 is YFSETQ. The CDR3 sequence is CASSVPTAPAADTQYF.

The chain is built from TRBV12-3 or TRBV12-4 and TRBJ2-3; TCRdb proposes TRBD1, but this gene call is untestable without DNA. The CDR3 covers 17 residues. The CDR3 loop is CASSLFTGGSGPDTQYF.

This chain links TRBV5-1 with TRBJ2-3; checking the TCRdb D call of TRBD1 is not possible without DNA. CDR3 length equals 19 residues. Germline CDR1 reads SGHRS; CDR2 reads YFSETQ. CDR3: CASSFYPSTGEGGTDTQYF.

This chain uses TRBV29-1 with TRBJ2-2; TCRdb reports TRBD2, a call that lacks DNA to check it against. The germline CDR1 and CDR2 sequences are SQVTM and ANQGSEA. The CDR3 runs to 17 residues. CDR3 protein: CSVRRGSRLAGAGELFF.

CDR3 sequence reads: CASEGFVTEAFF. The V call is TRBV2, the J call TRBJ1-1. Germline assignment: CDR1 SNHLY and CDR2 FYNNEI. There are 12 residues in the CDR3.

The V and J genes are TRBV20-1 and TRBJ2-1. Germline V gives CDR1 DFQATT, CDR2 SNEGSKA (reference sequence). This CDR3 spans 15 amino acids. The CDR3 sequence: CSARIGLMSYNEQFF.

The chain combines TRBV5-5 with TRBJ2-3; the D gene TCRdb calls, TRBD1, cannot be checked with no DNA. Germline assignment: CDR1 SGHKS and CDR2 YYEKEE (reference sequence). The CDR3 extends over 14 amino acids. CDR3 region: CASSPGQGKDTQYF.

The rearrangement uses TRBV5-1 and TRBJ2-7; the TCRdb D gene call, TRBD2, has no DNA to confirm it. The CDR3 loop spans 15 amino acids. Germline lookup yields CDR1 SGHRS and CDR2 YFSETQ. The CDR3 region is CASSAGTPPNYEQYF. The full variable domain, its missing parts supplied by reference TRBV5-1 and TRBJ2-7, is KAGVTQTPRYLIKTRGQQVTLSCSPISGHRSVSWYQQTPGQGLQFLFEYFSETQRNKGNFPGRFSGRQFSNSRSEMNVSTLELGDSALYLCASSAGTPPNYEQYFGPGTRLTVT.

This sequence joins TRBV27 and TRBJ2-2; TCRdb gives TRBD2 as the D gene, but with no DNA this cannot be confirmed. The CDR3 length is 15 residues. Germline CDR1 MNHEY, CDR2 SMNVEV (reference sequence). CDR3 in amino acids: CASSLRETNTGELFF.

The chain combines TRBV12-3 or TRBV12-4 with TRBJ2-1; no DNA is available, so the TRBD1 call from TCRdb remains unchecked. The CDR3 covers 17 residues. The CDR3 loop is CASSFDWAGGSYNEQFF.

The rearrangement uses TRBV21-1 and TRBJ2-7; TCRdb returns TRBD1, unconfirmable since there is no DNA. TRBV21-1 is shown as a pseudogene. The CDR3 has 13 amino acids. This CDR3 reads CASRGQESSWQYF.

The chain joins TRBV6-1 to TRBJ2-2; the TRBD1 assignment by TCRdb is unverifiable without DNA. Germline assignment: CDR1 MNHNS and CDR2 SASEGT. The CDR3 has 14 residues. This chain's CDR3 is CASSEWQGAGELFF.

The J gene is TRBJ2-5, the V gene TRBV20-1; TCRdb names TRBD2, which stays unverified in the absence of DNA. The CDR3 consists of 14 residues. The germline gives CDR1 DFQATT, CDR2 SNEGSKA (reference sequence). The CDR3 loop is CSAYGLVAKETQYF.

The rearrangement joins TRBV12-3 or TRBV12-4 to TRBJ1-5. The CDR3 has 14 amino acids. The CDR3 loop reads CASSLGRINQPQHF.

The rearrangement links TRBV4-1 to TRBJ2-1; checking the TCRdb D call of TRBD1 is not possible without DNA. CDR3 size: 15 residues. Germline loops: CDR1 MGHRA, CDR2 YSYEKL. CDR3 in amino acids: CASSQVRDVYNEQFF.

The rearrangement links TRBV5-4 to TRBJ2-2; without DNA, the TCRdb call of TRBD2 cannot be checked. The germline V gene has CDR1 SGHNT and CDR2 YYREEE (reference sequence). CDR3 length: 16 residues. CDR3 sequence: CASSSPGLPGTGELFF. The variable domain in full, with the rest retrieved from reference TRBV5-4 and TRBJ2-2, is ETGVTQSPTHLIKTRGQQVTLRCSSQSGHNTVSWYQQALGQGPQFIFQYYREEENGRGNFPPRFSGLQFPNYSSELNVNALELDDSALYLCASSSPGLPGTGELFFGEGSRLTVL.

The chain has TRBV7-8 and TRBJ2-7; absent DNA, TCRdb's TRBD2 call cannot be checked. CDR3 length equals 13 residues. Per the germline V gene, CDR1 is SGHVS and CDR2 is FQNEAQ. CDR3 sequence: CASRRAGNYEQYF.

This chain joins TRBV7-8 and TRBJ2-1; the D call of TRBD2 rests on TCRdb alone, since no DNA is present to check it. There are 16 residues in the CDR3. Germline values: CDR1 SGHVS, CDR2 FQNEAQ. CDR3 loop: CASSLAAGGGYNEQFF.

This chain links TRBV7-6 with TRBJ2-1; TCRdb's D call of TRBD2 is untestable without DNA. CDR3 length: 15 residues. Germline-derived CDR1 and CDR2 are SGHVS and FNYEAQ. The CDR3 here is CASSFTSGRYNEQFF.

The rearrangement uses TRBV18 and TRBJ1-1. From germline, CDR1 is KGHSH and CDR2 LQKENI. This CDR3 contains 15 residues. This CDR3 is CASSLTAVKDTEAFF. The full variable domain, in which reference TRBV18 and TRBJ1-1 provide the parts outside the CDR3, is NAGVMQNPRHLVRRRGQEARLRCSPMKGHSHVYWYRQLPEEGLKFMVYLQKENIIDESGMPKERFSAEFPKEGPSILRIQQVVRGDSAAYFCASSLTAVKDTEAFFGQGTRLTVV.

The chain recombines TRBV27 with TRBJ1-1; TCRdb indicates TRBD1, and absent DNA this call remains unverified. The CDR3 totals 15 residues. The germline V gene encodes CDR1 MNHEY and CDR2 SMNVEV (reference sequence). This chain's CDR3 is CASSGDRGPYTEAFF.

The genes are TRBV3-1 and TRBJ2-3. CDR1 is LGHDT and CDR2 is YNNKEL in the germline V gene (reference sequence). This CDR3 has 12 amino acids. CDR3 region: CASSQDYVPQYF.

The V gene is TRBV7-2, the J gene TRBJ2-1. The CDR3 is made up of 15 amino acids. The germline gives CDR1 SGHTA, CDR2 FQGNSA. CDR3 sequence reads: CASSATGTTSNEQFF.

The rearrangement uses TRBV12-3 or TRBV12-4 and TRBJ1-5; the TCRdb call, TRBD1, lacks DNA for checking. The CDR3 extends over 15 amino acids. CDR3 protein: CASSFFGGADQPQHF.